The present TCR beta chain was sequenced within a study of shared clonotypes between healthy human individuals. On this clone itself: Its specificity is unknown.

General study findings and limits: The naive CD4 repertoires of a handful of donors were compared, and approximately 4.5% of clonotypes were shared.

Germline CDR1 MGHDK, CDR2 SYGVNS. The CDR3 sequence is 14 residues long. The V end was cut by 4 bases, the J end by 2 bases, with 9 bases between. Naive CD8 cells lacked CD45RO and underwent positive selection for CCR7, leaving out terminally differentiated effector memory CD45RA+ cells. Profiling relied on immunoSEQ multiplex PCR, and the TCRdb table lists in-frame clones only, not all of them. The data contain millions of clones, about 93% of them singletons. This TCR derives from a man in his late teens or twenties in good health. Some clones in this sample may be carry-over from other donors' samples. The sequencing input was naive CD8+ T cells from PBMCs. The rearrangement uses TRBV25-1 and TRBJ1-3; D is undetermined. The CDR3 loop is CASSVWRAGNTIYF. CDR3 bases: TGTGCCAGCAGTGTATGGAGGGCTGGAAACACCATATATTTT.